The rows below give T cell receptor beta chains drawn from one sample of a study of response to subunit inactivated influenza vaccine. From the RT-PCR reads, TCRdb called clonotypes with MiXCR, one entry per CDR3 protein. The table has around 650,000 distinct CDR3 sequences, approximately 14% seen once. The input for sequencing was PBMCs from blood, taken 11 to 12 days after vaccination. All receptors come from a man in his forties or fifties who received an inactivated influenza vaccine. Each CDR3 is given with its conserved first and last residue. The D gene is left open where the match is weak. Size tells how often a clone was seen (once, few, many) or the class of an expanded clone, and some rows leave it out.

V gene: TRBV12-3/TRBV12-4
D gene: -
J gene: TRBJ2-7
clone size: -
CDR3 protein: CASSLYQPGIYEQYF
CDR3 DNA: TGTGCCAGCAGTTTATATCAGCCAGGGATCTACGAGCAGTACTTC

V gene: TRBV4-3
D gene: -
J gene: TRBJ2-1
clone size: -
CDR3 protein: CASSQATGFRSYNEQFF
CDR3 DNA: TGCGCCAGCAGCCAGGCCACGGGGTTCCGTTCCTACAATGAGCAGTTCTTC

V gene: TRBV5-1
D gene: -
J gene: TRBJ2-4
clone size: few
CDR3 protein: CASSLGTFKNIQYF
CDR3 DNA: TGCGCCAGCAGCTTAGGGACATTCAAAAACATTCAGTACTTC

V gene: TRBV30
D gene: TRBD1
J gene: TRBJ2-6
clone size: few
CDR3 protein: CAWSTGAGANVLTF
CDR3 DNA: TGTGCCTGGAGTACAGGGGCTGGGGCCAACGTCCTGACTTTC

V gene: TRBV5-5
D gene: TRBD2
J gene: TRBJ2-1
clone size: once
CDR3 protein: CASSLWREDEQFF
CDR3 DNA: TGTGCCAGCAGCTTGTGGCGGGAGGATGAGCAGTTCTTC

V gene: TRBV29-1
D gene: -
J gene: TRBJ1-1
clone size: few
CDR3 protein: CSVKLGRTNTEAFF
CDR3 DNA: TGCAGCGTGAAACTTGGACGAACGAACACTGAAGCTTTCTTT

V gene: TRBV6-1
D gene: -
J gene: TRBJ2-1
clone size: -
CDR3 protein: CASRGDYSLGNEQFF
CDR3 DNA: TGTGCCAGCAGGGGTGACTACAGTCTAGGCAATGAGCAGTTCTTC

V gene: TRBV28
D gene: -
J gene: TRBJ1-1
clone size: few
CDR3 protein: CASRKRANTEAFF
CDR3 DNA: TGTGCCAGCAGAAAGAGAGCGAACACTGAAGCTTTCTTT

V gene: TRBV19
D gene: TRBD1
J gene: TRBJ1-1
clone size: few
CDR3 protein: CASTRTTGKMNTEAFF
CDR3 DNA: TGTGCCAGCACCCGAACGACAGGGAAAATGAACACTGAAGCTTTCTTT

V gene: TRBV19
D gene: -
J gene: TRBJ1-3
clone size: many
CDR3 protein: CASSTTLADTIYF
CDR3 DNA: TGTGCCAGTAGTACGACCTTAGCGGACACCATATATTTT

V gene: TRBV24-1
D gene: -
J gene: TRBJ2-2
clone size: -
CDR3 protein: CATSDPVSADTGELFF
CDR3 DNA: TGTGCCACCAGTGATCCCGTAAGCGCAGACACCGGGGAGCTGTTTTTT

V gene: TRBV12-3/TRBV12-4
D gene: -
J gene: TRBJ1-2
clone size: -
CDR3 protein: CASSASGYGYTF
CDR3 DNA: TGTGCCAGCTCAGCTTCTGGCTATGGCTACACCTTC

V gene: TRBV18
D gene: -
J gene: TRBJ1-6
clone size: few
CDR3 protein: CASSPSPDLRSPLHF
CDR3 DNA: TGTGCCAGCTCACCATCACCTGACCTCAGGTCACCCCTCCACTTT

V gene: TRBV10-3
D gene: -
J gene: TRBJ2-3
clone size: many
CDR3 protein: CAISDRGAVGDTQYF
CDR3 DNA: TGTGCCATCAGTGACCGGGGGGCCGTAGGAGATACGCAGTATTTT

V gene: TRBV7-7
D gene: TRBD2
J gene: TRBJ2-2
clone size: few
CDR3 protein: CASSLESLAFAGGNTGELFF
CDR3 DNA: TGTGCCAGCAGCTTAGAATCGTTGGCTTTTGCGGGAGGAAACACCGGGGAGCTGTTTTTT

V gene: TRBV4-1
D gene: -
J gene: TRBJ2-7
clone size: few
CDR3 protein: CASSQEIGTYEQYF
CDR3 DNA: TGCGCCAGCAGCCAAGAGATCGGAACCTACGAGCAGTACTTC

V gene: TRBV7-6
D gene: TRBD2
J gene: TRBJ2-1
clone size: many
CDR3 protein: CASSWTSGGYNEQFF
CDR3 DNA: TGTGCCAGCAGCTGGACTAGCGGGGGGTATAATGAGCAGTTCTTC

V gene: TRBV11-2
D gene: -
J gene: TRBJ2-1
clone size: many
CDR3 protein: CASSLEASKWGYNEQFF
CDR3 DNA: TGTGCCAGCAGCTTAGAAGCCTCGAAATGGGGTTACAATGAGCAGTTCTTC

V gene: TRBV20-1
D gene: -
J gene: TRBJ2-2
clone size: few
CDR3 protein: CSARDPGPGELFF
CDR3 DNA: TGCAGTGCTAGAGATCCCGGGCCCGGGGAGCTGTTTTTT

V gene: TRBV20-1
D gene: -
J gene: TRBJ1-6
clone size: -
CDR3 protein: CSARGPGTAYNSPLHF
CDR3 DNA: TGCAGTGCTAGAGGACCAGGGACCGCATATAATTCACCCCTCCACTTT

V gene: TRBV20-1
D gene: TRBD2
J gene: TRBJ2-3
clone size: many
CDR3 protein: CSAYSGSTDTQYF
CDR3 DNA: TGCAGTGCTTATAGCGGGAGCACAGATACGCAGTATTTT

V gene: TRBV12-3/TRBV12-4
D gene: -
J gene: TRBJ2-3
clone size: -
CDR3 protein: CASSPSRGFSTDTQYF
CDR3 DNA: TGTGCCAGCAGCCCGAGCCGGGGGTTTAGCACAGATACGCAGTATTTT

V gene: TRBV3-1
D gene: -
J gene: TRBJ2-2
clone size: -
CDR3 protein: CASSQGGVLNTGELFF
CDR3 DNA: TGTGCCAGCAGCCAAGGGGGAGTTCTGAACACCGGGGAGCTGTTTTTT

V gene: TRBV12-3/TRBV12-4
D gene: -
J gene: TRBJ2-3
clone size: many
CDR3 protein: CASSFLAVSTDTQYF
CDR3 DNA: TGTGCCAGCAGTTTTCTCGCGGTTAGCACAGATACGCAGTATTTT

V gene: TRBV24-1
D gene: -
J gene: TRBJ2-1
clone size: few
CDR3 protein: CATSAKRGTVDNEQFF
CDR3 DNA: TGTGCCACCAGTGCTAAACGCGGGACTGTTGACAATGAGCAGTTCTTC

V gene: TRBV20-1
D gene: TRBD2
J gene: TRBJ2-5
clone size: -
CDR3 protein: CSARDLTSGGGQETQYF
CDR3 DNA: TGCAGTGCTAGAGACCTGACTAGCGGGGGGGGTCAAGAGACCCAGTACTTC

V gene: TRBV12-3/TRBV12-4
D gene: -
J gene: TRBJ2-2
clone size: many
CDR3 protein: CASSLPLRGGELFF
CDR3 DNA: TGTGCCAGCAGTTTACCTCTAAGAGGCGGGGAGCTGTTTTTT

V gene: TRBV7-2
D gene: TRBD2
J gene: TRBJ2-3
clone size: -
CDR3 protein: CASSHPRGGLANTQYF
CDR3 DNA: TGTGCCAGCAGCCACCCTCGGGGGGGGCTAGCTAATACGCAGTATTTT

V gene: TRBV7-2
D gene: TRBD2
J gene: TRBJ2-1
clone size: few
CDR3 protein: CASSLARLANTEQFF
CDR3 DNA: TGTGCCAGCAGCTTAGCGAGACTAGCTAATACTGAGCAGTTCTTC

V gene: TRBV4-1
D gene: -
J gene: TRBJ2-3
clone size: few
CDR3 protein: CASSQGQEDTQYF
CDR3 DNA: TGCGCCAGCAGCCAAGGACAGGAAGATACGCAGTATTTT

V gene: TRBV7-9
D gene: TRBD1
J gene: TRBJ1-6
clone size: few
CDR3 protein: CASSPGQGKHSPLHF
CDR3 DNA: TGTGCCAGCAGCCCCGGACAGGGGAAGCATTCACCCCTCCACTTT

V gene: TRBV4-2
D gene: -
J gene: TRBJ2-1
clone size: -
CDR3 protein: CASSQDPVRVSYNEQFF
CDR3 DNA: TGTGCCAGCAGCCAAGACCCGGTGAGAGTCTCCTACAATGAGCAGTTCTTC

V gene: TRBV18
D gene: -
J gene: TRBJ2-2
clone size: -
CDR3 protein: CASSPPTKIYTGELFF
CDR3 DNA: TGTGCCAGCTCACCACCGACAAAGATTTACACCGGGGAGCTGTTTTTT

V gene: TRBV7-7
D gene: TRBD2
J gene: TRBJ2-7
clone size: -
CDR3 protein: CASSTGTSSVNEQYF
CDR3 DNA: TGTGCCAGCAGCACCGGGACTAGCAGTGTCAACGAGCAGTACTTC

V gene: TRBV2
D gene: TRBD1
J gene: TRBJ2-1
clone size: -
CDR3 protein: CASIDRGSYNEQFF
CDR3 DNA: TGTGCCAGCATTGACAGGGGGTCCTACAATGAGCAGTTCTTC

V gene: TRBV12-3/TRBV12-4
D gene: -
J gene: TRBJ2-7
clone size: few
CDR3 protein: CASRTELGEQYF
CDR3 DNA: TGTGCCAGCAGGACAGAGCTCGGCGAGCAGTACTTC

V gene: TRBV28
D gene: -
J gene: TRBJ2-3
clone size: many
CDR3 protein: CASSLRGGSTDTQYF
CDR3 DNA: TGTGCCAGCAGCTTAAGGGGGGGTAGCACAGATACGCAGTATTTT

V gene: TRBV7-8
D gene: -
J gene: TRBJ1-2
clone size: -
CDR3 protein: CASRAGQSGGYTF
CDR3 DNA: TGTGCCAGCAGAGCTGGACAGTCGGGTGGCTACACCTTC

V gene: TRBV19
D gene: -
J gene: TRBJ2-7
clone size: few
CDR3 protein: CASSIRTADSYEQYF
CDR3 DNA: TGTGCCAGTAGTATAAGGACGGCCGACTCCTACGAGCAGTACTTC

V gene: TRBV19
D gene: -
J gene: TRBJ2-3
clone size: -
CDR3 protein: CASSIEDTQYF
CDR3 DNA: TGTGCCAGTAGTATAGAAGATACGCAGTATTTT

V gene: TRBV15
D gene: -
J gene: TRBJ2-3
clone size: many
CDR3 protein: CATSRDSVKTGTPSTDTQYF
CDR3 DNA: TGTGCCACCAGCAGAGATAGCGTTAAGACCGGGACACCTAGCACAGATACGCAGTATTTT

V gene: TRBV7-2
D gene: -
J gene: TRBJ2-5
clone size: few
CDR3 protein: CASSLVPSGQETQYF
CDR3 DNA: TGTGCCAGCAGCTTAGTCCCCAGCGGCCAAGAGACCCAGTACTTC